The 16 T cell receptor beta chains reported below all come from one sample, sequenced in a study of identical twins. TCRdb ran MiXCR on the 5' RACE reads and lists one entry per CDR3 protein. The table has 200,000 to 250,000 distinct CDR3 sequences, about 7.3% seen once; the top ten hold 3.6%. The sample also formed part of further work on yellow fever vaccine responses in identical twins.

Sample: memory (CD45RO+) T cells sorted from blood. The source is a woman under 30 in good health.

The chain couples TRBV7-8 to TRBJ1-4; the D gene is possibly TRBD1 (5 bases). Germline V gives CDR1 SGHVS, CDR2 FQNEAQ. The CDR3 covers 15 residues. The V gene lost 3 bases and the J gene lost 7 bases, with 15 bases spanning the gap. CDR3 residues: CASSFGQGGGEKLFF. The CDR3 nucleotides read TGTGCCAGCAGCTTCGGCCAGGGTGGAGGTGAAAAACTGTTTTTT.

This clonotype appeared many times. The J gene is TRBJ2-5, the V gene TRBV20-1; D gene ambiguous. The CDR3 totals 13 residues. V was cut by 1 base and J by 5 bases, with 11 bases left in between. Germline V gives CDR1 DFQATT, CDR2 SNEGSKA (reference sequence). The CDR3 loop reads CSARGIPAETQYF. The CDR3 DNA is TGCAGTGCTAGAGGTATCCCCGCGGAGACCCAGTACTTC.

This clonotype was counted ten times or more. The V gene is TRBV12-3 or TRBV12-4, the J gene TRBJ1-5; D is possibly TRBD1 (6 bases). The V and J ends lost 5 bases and 6 bases respectively, with 11 bases between them. CDR3 length: 13 amino acids. The CDR3 sequence: CASSPDSGQPQHF. CDR3 DNA: TGTGCCAGCAGTCCGGACAGCGGTCAGCCCCAGCATTTT.

This clonotype was picked up a small number of times. CDR3 coding DNA: TGTGCCAGCAGCTTTGGGACAGGGGGGGCCTACGAGCAGTACTTC. Translating it yields CASSFGTGGAYEQYF. The gene calls are TRBV7-9 and TRBJ2-7, with 11 bases lining up with TRBD1. Germline trimming cut 3 bases from V and 2 bases from J; bases unmatched to any gene: 3. The CDR3 runs 15 residues. Germline V gene sequence: CDR1 SEHNR, CDR2 FQNEAQ (reference sequence). The complete variable domain, with remaining parts taken from reference TRBV7-9 and TRBJ2-7, reads DTGVSQNPRHKITKRGQNVTFRCDPISEHNRLYWYRQTLGQGPEFLTYFQNEAQLEKSRLLSDRFSAERPKGSFSTLEIQRTEQGDSAMYLCASSFGTGGAYEQYFGPGTRLTVT.

This clonotype appeared many times. The chain couples TRBV3-1 to TRBJ1-6; D uncertain. Trimming removed 0 bases from V and 7 bases from J, with 10 bases in between. The CDR3 totals 15 residues. CDR1 and CDR2 from the germline V gene are LGHDT and YNNKEL (reference sequence). DNA for the CDR3: TGTGCCAGCAGCCAAGATTTACGGCAGAATTCACCCCTCCACTTT. Its protein is CASSQDLRQNSPLHF.

V gene TRBV20-1 combines with J gene TRBJ1-1; D is ambiguous. This CDR3 is built from 10 residues. Germline lookup yields CDR1 DFQATT and CDR2 SNEGSKA (reference sequence). V lost 6 bases and J 1 base, leaving 3 bases between the germline ends. This chain's CDR3 is CSAENTEAFF. The DNA for the CDR3 is TGCAGTGCGGAGAACACTGAAGCTTTCTTT.

This clonotype has more than one count but fewer than ten. CDR3 DNA: TGTGCCAGCTCACCCGGGACAGGAGGTAACAATGAGCAGTTCTTC. This sequence encodes CASSPGTGGNNEQFF. The chain uses TRBV18 and TRBJ2-1, with TRBD1 identical over 8 bases. CDR1 is KGHSH, CDR2 LQKENI, per germline. The CDR3 sequence is 15 residues long. Trimming cost V 3 bases and J 5 bases; bases outside gene matches: 6.

This sequence joins TRBV6-1 and TRBJ1-6; D perhaps matches TRBD1 (6 bases). Trimming pared 7 bases from V and 5 bases from J, leaving 12 bases between. The CDR3 is 14 amino acids. The germline V gene has CDR1 MNHNS and CDR2 SASEGT. The CDR3 spells CASTRTEDNSPLHF. The CDR3 DNA reads TGTGCCAGCACCCGGACAGAAGATAATTCACCCCTCCACTTT.

V usage is TRBV5-1 and J usage is TRBJ2-2; no firm D call. This CDR3 is built from 14 residues. Trimming removed 4 bases from V and 1 base from J, with 8 bases in between. CDR1 and CDR2 (germline): SGHRS, YFSETQ. In DNA form, the CDR3 reads TGCGCCAGCAGCCGCGCAGAGAACACCGGGGAGCTGTTTTTT. This translates into CASSRAENTGELFF.

This clonotype came up a few times. The gene calls are TRBV5-1 and TRBJ2-3; D is undetermined. This CDR3 region has 13 residues. V was shortened by 2 bases and J by 11 bases, with 15 bases between the two germline ends. Germline assignment: CDR1 SGHRS and CDR2 YFSETQ. CDR3 DNA: TGCGCCAGCAGCTTCGACCAACGATTGTGGCAGTATTTT. Translating gives CASSFDQRLWQYF.

There are many counts of this clonotype. The chain employs TRBV7-2 and TRBJ2-5, with 8 bases identical to TRBD1. This CDR3 has 16 amino acids. Germline assignment: CDR1 SGHTA and CDR2 FQGNSA. V dropped 4 bases and J dropped 5; count of bases not matched to a gene: 12. The chain's CDR3 is CASSWGTGSSRETQYF. The CDR3 nucleotides are TGTGCCAGCAGCTGGGGGACAGGCTCAAGTCGGGAGACCCAGTACTTC.

There are a few counts of this clonotype. The rearrangement joins TRBV28 to TRBJ2-3, with 10 nucleotides matching TRBD2. In germline, CDR1 is MDHEN, CDR2 SYDVKM. V trimming: 8 bases; J trimming: 2 bases; junction bases outside the gene matches: 4. The CDR3 is 14 amino acids. The CDR3 region is CASWGTSDTDTQYF. The CDR3 region has the DNA TGTGCCAGCTGGGGGACTAGCGACACAGATACGCAGTATTTT.

The rearrangement uses TRBV16 and TRBJ2-7; a possible D gene is TRBD1 (6 bases). The CDR3 spans 13 residues. V lost 4 bases to trimming and J lost 4 bases, with 11 bases between them. The V gene's germline CDR1 is KGHSY and CDR2 FQNENV. The CDR3: CASSPGDSYEQYF. The CDR3 nucleotides read TGTGCCAGCAGCCCAGGGGATAGTTACGAGCAGTACTTC.

This clonotype showed up many times. The V call is TRBV3-1, the J call TRBJ2-6; D is possibly TRBD1 (6 bases). This CDR3 has 16 amino acids. Per germline, CDR1 LGHDT and CDR2 YNNKEL (reference sequence). The V gene lost 5 bases and the J gene lost 0 bases, with 11 bases spanning the gap. CDR3 nucleotide sequence: TGTGCCAGCAGCAAGGGGGTCCTCTCTGGGGCCAACGTCCTGACTTTC. Amino acid sequence: CASSKGVLSGANVLTF.

This clonotype was counted only a few times. The chain uses TRBV28 and TRBJ2-1, with D tentatively TRBD1 (6 bases). Trimming took off 3 bases at V and 7 bases at J, with 16 bases between the two ends. This CDR3 contains 15 residues. Germline V gives CDR1 MDHEN, CDR2 SYDVKM. DNA for the CDR3: TGTGCCAGCAGTTTCATCTCCTACAGGGTGAATGAGCAGTTCTTC. This encodes CASSFISYRVNEQFF.

The chain uses TRBV18 and TRBJ2-7, with TRBD2 matching 7 bases. The CDR3 is 15 amino acids. J lost 5 bases, V lost 0 bases, and 7 bases had no gene match. CDR1 is KGHSH and CDR2 is LQKENI in the germline V gene. The DNA for the CDR3 is TGTGCCAGCTCACCACCGGGACTACGGGTCAACGAGCAGTACTTC. As protein: CASSPPGLRVNEQYF.